This is a list of T cell receptor beta chains from one sample in a study of regulatory T cells in long-lasting Graves disease. Each CDR3 protein is one row after TCRdb ran MiXCR on the multiplex PCR reads. The repertoire holds fewer than 650,000 distinct CDR3 sequences, with about 16% as singletons. These data also formed part of another study, on T cells in Graves' hyperthyroidism and ophthalmopathy.

The starting material was peripheral blood mononuclear cells (PBMCs), obtained at new diagnosis, from a patient treated with antithyroid drugs. These receptors were collected from a man younger than 30 with Graves disease. The conserved cysteine and the conserved F or W are not part of the CDR3 here. The D gene is left open where the match is weak.

v_gene | d_gene | CDR3aa
TRBV6-1 | - | ASSEWSEDLFGNTIY
TRBV28 | - | ASSSIGVGGYNEQF
TRBV12-3/TRBV12-4 | TRBD1 | ASSPRGTGIYGYT
TRBV14 | TRBD1 | ASSQNDRVNAF
TRBV3-1 | - | ASSHRDSNQPQH
TRBV6-5 | TRBD1 | ASSFQGGLNEAF
TRBV25-1 | - | ASSTGREQY
TRBV12-3/TRBV12-4 | TRBD1 | ASSSPQGEMSYGYT
TRBV9 | TRBD2 | ASSVGPAGVPSYNEQF
TRBV5-1 | - | ASRGGVMNTEAF
TRBV27 | - | ASSSQQGSNEQF
TRBV28 | - | ASSLDQRQNTEAF
TRBV20-1 | - | SAKDGRHDEQF
TRBV18 | - | ASSPATLASEQY
TRBV15 | - | ATSREGGLHEKLF
TRBV9 | TRBD2 | ASSSTGGEQF
TRBV20-1 | - | SAPLPIADYEQY
TRBV18 | - | ASSPQGLYSNQPQH
TRBV9 | - | ASSVGGPSYEQY
TRBV7-3 | TRBD2 | ASSPDAGLTGRWY
TRBV6-1 | - | ASSRDGQSNYGYT
TRBV5-1 | - | ASSLAETAGLGAF
TRBV11-2 | - | ASSLGQGGSYNEQF
TRBV3-1 | TRBD2 | ASALADTYEQY
TRBV27 | - | ASSSTGATNQPQH
TRBV7-2 | - | ASSRTQHTGELF
TRBV12-3/TRBV12-4 | - | ASSLGGEPQH
TRBV19 | - | ASSLDPVGNTEAF
TRBV2 | TRBD1 | ASREQGGTDTQY
TRBV5-1 | - | ASSSTARLNTEAF
TRBV18 | - | ASSPTGSPSYEQY
TRBV6-1 | - | ASSEAGGTLH
TRBV11-2 | - | ASSLDLTARETQY
TRBV5-6 | TRBD1 | ASSSEGQGGTEAF
TRBV6-2/TRBV6-3 | - | ASSYVLGGGYT
TRBV28 | - | ASSLFPREAF
TRBV27 | - | ASSPHDKGSYGYT
TRBV5-1 | TRBD1 | ASSFGTGVDQPQH
TRBV20-1 | TRBD2 | SAAPTGRVGNEQF
TRBV29-1 | TRBD1 | SVGGTENYGYT
TRBV27 | TRBD2 | ASSPFEAGGFEQY